Each of the 5 T cell receptor beta chains below was sequenced from the same sample in a study of T cells after yellow fever vaccination. TCRdb re-derived calls from the 5' RACE reads in MiXCR, one entry per CDR3 protein. The sample yields 610,000 or so distinct CDR3 sequences, approximately 13% seen once. This material consisted of PBMCs, taken on the day of the yellow fever booster vaccination. All receptors derive from a man aged 25 to 40 who received the YFV17D yellow fever vaccine.

The chain carries TRBV9 and TRBJ1-4, with D unclear. CDR1 and CDR2 from the germline V gene are SGDLS and YYNGEE. V lost 0 bases, J lost 7 bases, and 10 bases lay in between. This CDR3 has 14 amino acids. CDR3 in DNA: TGTGCCAGCAGCGTAGCCGGTGGGAGTGAAAAACTGTTTTTT. It encodes CASSVAGGSEKLFF.

This clonotype was picked up a small number of times. The chain combines TRBV10-3 with TRBJ2-1, with 7 nucleotides matching TRBD1. Germline V gene sequence: CDR1 ENHRY, CDR2 SYGVKD. V shed 2 bases, J shed 5 bases, and the junction held 3 bases outside the gene matches. The CDR3 has 14 amino acids. This CDR3 is CAISEGQADNEQFF. Here the CDR3 DNA reads TGTGCCATCAGTGAGGGACAGGCAGACAATGAGCAGTTCTTC.

The chain links TRBV5-1 to TRBJ2-3, with D possibly matching TRBD1 (6 bases). In germline, CDR1 is SGHRS, CDR2 YFSETQ. The CDR3 contains 13 residues. The germline V and J ends were trimmed by 0 bases and 4 bases, with 6 bases remaining between them. In DNA form, the CDR3 reads TGCGCCAGCAGCTTGGACAGGGCAGATACGCAGTATTTT. Translating gives CASSLDRADTQYF.

The CDR3 sequence: CAISDETSGSPDTQYF. DNA of the CDR3: TGTGCCATCAGTGATGAGACTAGCGGGAGTCCAGATACGCAGTATTTT. The gene calls are TRBV10-3 and TRBJ2-3, with TRBD2 identical over 12 bases. This CDR3 is 16 amino acids long. J was trimmed by 4 bases and V by 3 bases; bases with no gene match: 5. Germline V gives CDR1 ENHRY, CDR2 SYGVKD.

The rearrangement uses TRBV6-2 or TRBV6-3 and TRBJ2-7, with 12 bases lining up with TRBD2. Germline CDR1 and CDR2: MNHEY and SVGEGT. Germline trimming cut 7 bases from V and 0 bases from J; bases unmatched to any gene: 10. There are 17 residues in the CDR3. CDR3 residues: CASTQWTSGKSSYEQYF. CDR3 nucleotide sequence: TGTGCCAGCACCCAATGGACTAGCGGGAAGAGCTCCTACGAGCAGTACTTC.